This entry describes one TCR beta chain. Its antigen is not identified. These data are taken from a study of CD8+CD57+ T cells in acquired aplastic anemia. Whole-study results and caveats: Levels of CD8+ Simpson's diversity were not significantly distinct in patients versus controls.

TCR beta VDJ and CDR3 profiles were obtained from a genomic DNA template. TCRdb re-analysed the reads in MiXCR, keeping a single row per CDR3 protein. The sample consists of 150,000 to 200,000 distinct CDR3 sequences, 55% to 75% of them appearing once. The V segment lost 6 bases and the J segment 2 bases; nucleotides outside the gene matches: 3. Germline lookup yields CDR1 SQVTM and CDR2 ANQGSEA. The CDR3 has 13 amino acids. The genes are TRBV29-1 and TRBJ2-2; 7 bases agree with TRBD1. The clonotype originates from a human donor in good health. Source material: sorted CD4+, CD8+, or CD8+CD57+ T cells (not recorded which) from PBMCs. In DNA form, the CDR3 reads TGCAGCGTGGGGACAGCTAACACCGGGGAGCTGTTTTTT. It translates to CSVGTANTGELFF.